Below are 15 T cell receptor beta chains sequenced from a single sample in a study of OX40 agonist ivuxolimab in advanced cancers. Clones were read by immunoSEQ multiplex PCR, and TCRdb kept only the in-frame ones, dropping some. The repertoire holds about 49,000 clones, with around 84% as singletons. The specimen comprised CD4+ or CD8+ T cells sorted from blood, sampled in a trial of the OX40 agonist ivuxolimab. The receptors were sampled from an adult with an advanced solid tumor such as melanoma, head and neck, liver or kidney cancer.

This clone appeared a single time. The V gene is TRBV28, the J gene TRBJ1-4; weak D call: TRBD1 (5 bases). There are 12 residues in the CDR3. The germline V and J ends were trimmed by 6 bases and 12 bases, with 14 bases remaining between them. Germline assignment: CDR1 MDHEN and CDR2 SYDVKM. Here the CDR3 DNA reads TGTGCCAGCAGATGGACCGGGGCGGAACTGTTTTTT. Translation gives CASRWTGAELFF.

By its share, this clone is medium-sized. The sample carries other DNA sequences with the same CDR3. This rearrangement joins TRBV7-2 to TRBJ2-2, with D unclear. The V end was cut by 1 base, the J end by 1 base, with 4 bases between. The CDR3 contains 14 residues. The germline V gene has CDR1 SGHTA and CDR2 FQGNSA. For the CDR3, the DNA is TGTGCCAGCAGCTTAGTTCTGAACACCGGGGAGCTGTTTTTT. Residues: CASSLVLNTGELFF. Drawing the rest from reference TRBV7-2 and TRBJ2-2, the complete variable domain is GAGVSQSPSNKVTEKGKDVELRCDPISGHTALYWYRQSLGQGLEFLIYFQGNSAPDKSGLPSDRFSAERTGGSVSTLTIQRTQQEDSAVYLCASSLVLNTGELFFGEGSRLTVL.

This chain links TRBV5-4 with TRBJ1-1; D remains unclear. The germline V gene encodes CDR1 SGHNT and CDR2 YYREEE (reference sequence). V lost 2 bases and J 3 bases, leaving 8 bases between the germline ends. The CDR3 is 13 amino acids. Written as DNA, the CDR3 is TGTGCCAGCAGCTTCGGCGTCCACACTGAAGCTTTCTTT. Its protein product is CASSFGVHTEAFF. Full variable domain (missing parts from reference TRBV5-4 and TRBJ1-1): ETGVTQSPTHLIKTRGQQVTLRCSSQSGHNTVSWYQQALGQGPQFIFQYYREEENGRGNFPPRFSGLQFPNYSSELNVNALELDDSALYLCASSFGVHTEAFFGQGTRLTVV.

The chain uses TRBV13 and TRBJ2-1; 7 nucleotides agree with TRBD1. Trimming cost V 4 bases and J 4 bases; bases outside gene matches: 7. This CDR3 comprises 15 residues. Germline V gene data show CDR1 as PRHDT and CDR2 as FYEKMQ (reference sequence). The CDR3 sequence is CASSSLATGYNEQFF. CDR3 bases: TGTGCCAGCAGCTCCCTGGCGACAGGGTACAATGAGCAGTTCTTC.

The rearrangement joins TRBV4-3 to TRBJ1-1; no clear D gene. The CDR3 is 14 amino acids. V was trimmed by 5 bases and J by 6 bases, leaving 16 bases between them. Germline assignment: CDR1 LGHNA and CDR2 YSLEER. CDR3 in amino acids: CASSLHASPPEAFF. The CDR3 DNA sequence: TGCGCCAGCAGCTTACACGCTAGTCCGCCTGAAGCTTTCTTT.

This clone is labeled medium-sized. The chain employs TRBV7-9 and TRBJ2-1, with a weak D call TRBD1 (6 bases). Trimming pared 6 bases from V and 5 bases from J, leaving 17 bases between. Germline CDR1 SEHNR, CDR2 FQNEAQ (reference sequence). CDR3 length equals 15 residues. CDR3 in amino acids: CASSSPEDSHNEQFF. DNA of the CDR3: TGTGCCAGCAGTTCTCCGGAGGACAGCCACAATGAGCAGTTCTTC. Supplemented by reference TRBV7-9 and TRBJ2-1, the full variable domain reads DTGVSQNPRHKITKRGQNVTFRCDPISEHNRLYWYRQTLGQGPEFLTYFQNEAQLEKSRLLSDRFSAERPKGSFSTLEIQRTEQGDSAMYLCASSSPEDSHNEQFFGPGTRLTVL.

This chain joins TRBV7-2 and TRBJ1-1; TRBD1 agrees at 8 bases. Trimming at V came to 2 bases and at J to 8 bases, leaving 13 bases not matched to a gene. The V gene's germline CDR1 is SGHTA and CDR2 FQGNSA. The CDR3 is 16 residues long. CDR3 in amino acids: CASSLLGGTGGPEAFF. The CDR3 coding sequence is TGTGCCAGCAGCTTATTGGGAGGGACAGGCGGACCCGAAGCTTTCTTT.

CDR3 nucleotide sequence: TGCGCCAGCAGTGAAACGAGTAATGGGGCCAACGTCCTGACTTTC. Protein product: CASSETSNGANVLTF. V and J are TRBV10-2 and TRBJ2-6; D is uncertain. The CDR3 is made up of 15 amino acids. Trimming shortened V by 3 bases and J by 3 bases, and 9 bases separated the two germline ends. Germline values: CDR1 WSHSY, CDR2 SAAADI.

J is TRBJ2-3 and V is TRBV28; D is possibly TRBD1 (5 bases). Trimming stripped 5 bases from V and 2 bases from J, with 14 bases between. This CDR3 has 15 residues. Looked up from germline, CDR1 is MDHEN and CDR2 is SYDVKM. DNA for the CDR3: TGTGCCAGCAGTATGACAGTTGCCCTCACAGATACGCAGTATTTT. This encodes CASSMTVALTDTQYF.

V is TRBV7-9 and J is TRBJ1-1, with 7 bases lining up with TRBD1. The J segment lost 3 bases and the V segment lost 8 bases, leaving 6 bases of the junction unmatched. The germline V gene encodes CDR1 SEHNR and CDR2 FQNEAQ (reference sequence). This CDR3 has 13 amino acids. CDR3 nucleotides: TGTGCCAGCCGCCAGGGGGGGGACACTGAAGCTTTCTTT. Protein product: CASRQGGDTEAFF.

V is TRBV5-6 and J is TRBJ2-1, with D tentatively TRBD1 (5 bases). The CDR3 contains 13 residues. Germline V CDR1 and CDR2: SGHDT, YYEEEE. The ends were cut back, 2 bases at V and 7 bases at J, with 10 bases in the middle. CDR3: CASSLGASNEQFF. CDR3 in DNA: TGTGCCAGCAGCTTAGGGGCCTCAAATGAGCAGTTCTTC. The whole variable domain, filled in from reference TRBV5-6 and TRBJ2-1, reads DAGVTQSPTHLIKTRGQQVTLRCSPKSGHDTVSWYQQALGQGPQFIFQYYEEEERQRGNFPDRFSGHQFPNYSSELNVNALLLGDSALYLCASSLGASNEQFFGPGTRLTVL.

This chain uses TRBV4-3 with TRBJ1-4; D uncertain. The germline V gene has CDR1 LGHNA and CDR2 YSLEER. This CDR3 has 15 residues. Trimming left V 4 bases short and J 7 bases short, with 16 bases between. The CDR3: CASSPDEVGGEKLFF. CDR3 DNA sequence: TGCGCCAGCAGCCCAGATGAGGTCGGTGGTGAAAAACTGTTTTTT.

Here the CDR3 reads CASSTGTGDRYGYTF. For the CDR3, the DNA is TGTGCCAGCAGCACCGGGACAGGGGATAGATATGGCTACACCTTC. This chain connects TRBV7-9 to TRBJ1-2, with 10 bases matching TRBD1. The CDR3 has 15 amino acids. Germline CDR1 is SEHNR and CDR2 is FQNEAQ (reference sequence). After removal of 5 bases from V and 5 bases from J, the junction contained 8 bases not matched to a gene.

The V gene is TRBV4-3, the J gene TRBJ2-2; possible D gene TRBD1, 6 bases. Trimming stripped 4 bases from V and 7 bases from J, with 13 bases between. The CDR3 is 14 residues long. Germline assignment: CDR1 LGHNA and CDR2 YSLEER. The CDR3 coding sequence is TGCGCCAGCAGCCCTTGGACAGTTGGCGGGGAGCTGTTTTTT. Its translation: CASSPWTVGGELFF.

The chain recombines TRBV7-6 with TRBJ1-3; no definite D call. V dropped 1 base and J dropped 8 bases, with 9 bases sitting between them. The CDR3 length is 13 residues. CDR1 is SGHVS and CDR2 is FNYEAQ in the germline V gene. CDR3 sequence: CASSLVGLDTIYF. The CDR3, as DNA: TGTGCCAGCAGCTTAGTAGGCCTGGACACCATATATTTT.